The clone carrying this T cell receptor (beta chain) has only a few counts. Antigen specificity is unknown. The data are from a study of CD8 T cells in ankylosing spondylitis. Study-level results: The clones that were linked to disease were reported to be significantly enriched in matched synovial fluid samples from ankylosing spondylitis patients. Past research had described some motif variants in reactive arthritis synovial fluid and blood.

Germline V gives CDR1 KGHDR, CDR2 SFDVKD. Between the trimmed V and J ends, which lost 3 bases and 6 bases, there was a span of 6 bases. The CDR3 length is 12 residues. TCRdb processed the 5' RACE reads anew with MiXCR; each CDR3 protein has one entry. The table shows fewer than 35,000 distinct CDR3 sequences, with about 29% occurring only once. Sequencing was done on a sample of synovial fluid, either unsorted or a sorted T cell fraction (not recorded which). V gene TRBV24-1 combines with J gene TRBJ2-3; a possible D gene is TRBD1 (6 bases). The sequence derives from a male donor with ankylosing spondylitis. Here the CDR3 reads CATSDDRDTQYF. DNA for the CDR3: TGTGCCACCAGTGATGACAGGGATACGCAGTATTTT.